The 2 T cell receptor beta chains below were found in one sample sequenced in a study of cytomegalovirus exposure and HLA in healthy donors. 13 Jbeta primers and 60 Vbeta primers were used for the PCR. Profiled with immunoSEQ multiplex PCR; TCRdb holds only in-frame clones, not every one. The sample has about 110,000 clones; around 75% are singletons. Specimen: PBMCs. Receptors were obtained from a man aged 30 to 45 in good health and CMV-seronegative.

The chain uses TRBV4-3 and TRBJ1-5, with D unclear. Trimming took 0 bases from V and 6 from J, leaving 12 bases between them. The CDR3 loop spans 15 amino acids. Germline V CDR1 and CDR2: LGHNA, YSLEER. CDR3 amino acids: CASSQEAGGGQPQHF. CDR3 nucleotide sequence: TGCGCCAGCAGCCAAGAGGCGGGAGGAGGTCAGCCCCAGCATTTT.

The chain joins TRBV6-5 to TRBJ2-5, with D tentatively TRBD1 (5 bases). The V gene's germline CDR1 is MNHEY and CDR2 SVGAGI. The CDR3 covers 13 residues. Deletions cut 2 bases from V and 5 bases from J, with 9 bases between. The CDR3 region has the DNA TGTGCCAGCAGTTACGGGGCCGGGGAGACCCAGTACTTC. Translation: CASSYGAGETQYF.